This T cell receptor beta chain was identified during a study of monozygotic twins with inflammatory bowel disease. TCRdb reprocessed the 5' RACE reads; each CDR3 protein has one entry and no DNA is given. Its table lists a few hundred thousand distinct CDR3 sequences. Germline V gives CDR1 DFQATT, CDR2 SNEGSKA (reference sequence). This CDR3 contains 14 residues. The chain carries TRBV20-1 and TRBJ2-1; there is no DNA to check the TCRdb D call of TRBD2. This receptor was obtained from a human donor with ulcerative colitis or Crohn's disease, or a healthy co-twin of an affected twin (not recorded which). Sequencing was carried out using blood. CDR3 amino acids: CSASGGGSYNEQFF.